Shown below are 18 T cell receptor beta chains from a single sample sequenced in a study of shared clonotypes between healthy human individuals. The repertoire was sequenced with immunoSEQ multiplex PCR; TCRdb's copy has only in-frame clones and lacks some. The profile shows roughly 2,000,000 clones, about 95% of them singletons. The naive CD8 subset, CD45RO-negative cells positively selected for CCR7, excluded terminally differentiated effector memory CD45RA+ cells. Sequenced material: naive CD8+ T cells sorted from blood. These TCRs come from a man between 18 and 35 years old in good health.

Concerning this clone: Other DNA sequences in this sample translate to the same CDR3. Here the CDR3 DNA reads TGCGCCAGCAGCTCCGGGGACGCGTACGAGCAGTACTTC. It translates to CASSSGDAYEQYF. J is TRBJ2-7 and V is TRBV5-1; possibly TRBD1 or TRBD2 for D (5 bases each). Trimming cost V 3 bases and J 4 bases, with 11 bases left between them. The CDR3 runs 13 residues. Germline assignment: CDR1 SGHRS and CDR2 YFSETQ.

This chain connects TRBV6-1 to TRBJ1-1, with D perhaps TRBD1 (6 bases). This CDR3 contains 11 residues. Germline values: CDR1 MNHNS, CDR2 SASEGT. Trimming shortened V by 4 bases and J by 8 bases, and 8 bases separated the two germline ends. The CDR3, as DNA: TGTGCCAGCAGTGCCACAGGGGAAGCTTTCTTT. This codes for CASSATGEAFF.

The V call is TRBV7-9, the J call TRBJ1-6, with 8 positions matching TRBD1. Germline V gene data show CDR1 as SEHNR and CDR2 as FQNEAQ (reference sequence). The CDR3 spans 17 residues. V dropped 0 bases and J dropped 6; count of bases not matched to a gene: 7. CDR3: CASSLAETGVLNSPLHF. CDR3 bases: TGTGCCAGCAGCTTAGCGGAGACAGGGGTTCTTAATTCACCCCTCCACTTT.

J is TRBJ2-3 and V is TRBV25-1; 10 positions agree with TRBD1. From germline, CDR1 is MGHDK and CDR2 SYGVNS. The CDR3 loop spans 14 amino acids. The ends lost 3 bases at V and 4 bases at J; junction bases unmatched: 1. The CDR3 protein is CASSDGQGADTQYF. The CDR3 DNA reads TGTGCCAGCAGTGACGGACAGGGGGCAGATACGCAGTATTTT.

The V call is TRBV2, the J call TRBJ1-2, with a possible D match to TRBD1 (5 bases). The germline V gene has CDR1 SNHLY and CDR2 FYNNEI. The CDR3 contains 16 residues. Trimming shortened V by 0 bases and J by 4 bases, and 15 bases separated the two germline ends. The CDR3 sequence is CASSEAVIGGGYGYTF. In DNA form, the CDR3 reads TGTGCCAGCAGTGAAGCGGTTATCGGGGGAGGCTATGGCTACACCTTC.

This clone occurred once. J is TRBJ1-2 and V is TRBV2; weak D call: TRBD1 (6 bases). Trimming took 5 bases from V and 1 from J, leaving 11 bases between them. Germline V gene sequence: CDR1 SNHLY, CDR2 FYNNEI. CDR3 length: 14 amino acids. For the CDR3, the DNA is TGTGCCAGCAGTCGAGAGGGGGGTAACTATGGCTACACCTTC. This gives the protein CASSREGGNYGYTF.

V gene TRBV7-8 combines with J gene TRBJ2-7; TRBD2 aligns across 9 bases. Germline V CDR1 and CDR2: SGHVS, FQNEAQ. The CDR3 runs 16 residues. J lost 3 bases, V lost 3 bases, and 9 bases had no gene match. The CDR3 bases are TGTGCCAGCAGCTTTGACCTAGCGGGATCCCTCTACGAGCAGTACTTC. Translating gives CASSFDLAGSLYEQYF.

The V gene is TRBV14, the J gene TRBJ1-1; D call uncertain. The germline CDR1 and CDR2 sequences are SGHDN and FVKESK. The CDR3 consists of 13 residues. V was pared by 4 bases and J by 0 bases, with 6 bases between. This CDR3 reads CASSPYLNTEAFF. The CDR3 DNA follows: TGTGCCAGCAGCCCATACTTGAACACTGAAGCTTTCTTT.

The DNA for the CDR3 is TGTGCCAGCTCCCCCTCCGGTAACTCCTACGAGCAGTACTTC. Amino acid sequence: CASSPSGNSYEQYF. V and J are TRBV9 and TRBJ2-7; no firm D call. CDR3 size: 14 residues. In germline, CDR1 is SGDLS, CDR2 YYNGEE. With 7 bases removed from V and 0 bases from J, the gap between germline ends came to 14 bases.

V gene TRBV15 combines with J gene TRBJ2-1; D uncertain. The V gene lost 7 bases and the J gene lost 5 bases, with 12 bases spanning the gap. The CDR3 contains 13 residues. Germline CDR1 reads LNHNV; CDR2 reads YYDKDF (reference sequence). CDR3 in amino acids: CATTTGEDNEQFF. Here the CDR3 DNA reads TGTGCCACCACAACTGGCGAGGACAATGAGCAGTTCTTC.

The rearrangement joins TRBV27 to TRBJ2-5; D unresolved. This CDR3 has 15 amino acids. CDR1 and CDR2 from the germline V gene are MNHEY and SMNVEV (reference sequence). V was trimmed by 5 bases and J by 2 bases, leaving 15 bases between them. The CDR3 loop reads CASSPLQDRQETQYF. The CDR3, as DNA: TGTGCCAGCAGTCCTTTGCAGGATAGACAAGAGACCCAGTACTTC.

The chain has TRBV6-1 and TRBJ1-3; 12 nucleotides align to TRBD1. The CDR3 is 18 residues long. The germline V gene has CDR1 MNHNS and CDR2 SASEGT. Trimming cost V 4 bases and J 1 base; bases outside gene matches: 8. The CDR3 DNA follows: TGTGCCAGCAGTGTAGGGACAGGGGGCCGCTCTTCTGGAAACACCATATATTTT. Translating it yields CASSVGTGGRSSGNTIYF.

Only one count was recorded for this clone. J is TRBJ1-2 and V is TRBV30; D is uncertain. This CDR3 has 11 residues. Germline CDR1 GTSNPN, CDR2 SVGIG (reference sequence). Trimming pared 8 bases from V and 5 bases from J, leaving 12 bases between. CDR3 DNA sequence: TGTGCCGCAATCGGTGATTATGGCTACACCTTC. The encoded protein is CAAIGDYGYTF.

The CDR3, as DNA: TGTGCCAGCAGCAAAGCCATCGGGACTAGCGGGGGTAGCTCCTACAATGAGCAGTTCTTC. This gives the protein CASSKAIGTSGGSSYNEQFF. The V and J genes are TRBV21-1 and TRBJ2-1; TRBD2 reflects the table's D call only, with no check against the DNA. TRBV21-1 is a documented pseudogene. The CDR3 has 20 amino acids.

The chain employs TRBV2 and TRBJ2-5; D may be TRBD1 (5 bases). Per germline, CDR1 SNHLY and CDR2 FYNNEI. Deletions cut 2 bases from V and 7 bases from J, with 17 bases between. This CDR3 has 15 amino acids. The CDR3 reads CASSEWVGPDGTQYF. The CDR3 DNA sequence: TGTGCCAGCAGTGAATGGGTGGGGCCGGACGGGACCCAGTACTTC. The full variable domain, rest sourced from reference TRBV2 and TRBJ2-5, is EPEVTQTPSHQVTQMGQEVILRCVPISNHLYFYWYRQILGQKVEFLVSFYNNEISEKSEIFDDQFSVERPDGSNFTLKIRSTKLEDSAMYFCASSEWVGPDGTQYFGPGTRLLVL.

The chain recombines TRBV7-2 with TRBJ2-7, with D perhaps being TRBD1 or TRBD2 (5 bases each). CDR1 is SGHTA and CDR2 is FQGNSA in the germline V gene. Between the trimmed V and J ends, which lost 0 bases and 1 base, there was a span of 7 bases. CDR3 length: 14 residues. As DNA, the CDR3 is TGTGCCAGCAGCTTAGCCGAGGGGTCCTACGAGCAGTACTTC. Protein product: CASSLAEGSYEQYF.

The rearrangement joins TRBV21-1 to TRBJ1-6. TRBV21-1 is assigned pseudogene status. This CDR3 comprises 18 residues. As DNA, the CDR3 is TGTGCCAGCAGCAAAGGTAGGCCGGGACCGACTTCAATTCACCCCCTCCACTTT. It codes for CASSKGRPGPTSIHPLHF.

Concerning this clone: Other DNA sequences in this specimen translate into the identical CDR3. The chain recombines TRBV7-9 with TRBJ2-5; D is perhaps TRBD2 (6 bases). The CDR3 is 13 amino acids. Looked up from germline, CDR1 is SEHNR and CDR2 is FQNEAQ (reference sequence). Trimming removed 1 base at V and 3 bases at J, with 6 bases between. As DNA, the CDR3 is TGTGCCAGCAGCTTAGGGGAGGAAGAGACCCAGTACTTC. Protein: CASSLGEEETQYF. Variable domain in full (rest from reference TRBV7-9 and TRBJ2-5): DTGVSQNPRHKITKRGQNVTFRCDPISEHNRLYWYRQTLGQGPEFLTYFQNEAQLEKSRLLSDRFSAERPKGSFSTLEIQRTEQGDSAMYLCASSLGEEETQYFGPGTRLLVL.